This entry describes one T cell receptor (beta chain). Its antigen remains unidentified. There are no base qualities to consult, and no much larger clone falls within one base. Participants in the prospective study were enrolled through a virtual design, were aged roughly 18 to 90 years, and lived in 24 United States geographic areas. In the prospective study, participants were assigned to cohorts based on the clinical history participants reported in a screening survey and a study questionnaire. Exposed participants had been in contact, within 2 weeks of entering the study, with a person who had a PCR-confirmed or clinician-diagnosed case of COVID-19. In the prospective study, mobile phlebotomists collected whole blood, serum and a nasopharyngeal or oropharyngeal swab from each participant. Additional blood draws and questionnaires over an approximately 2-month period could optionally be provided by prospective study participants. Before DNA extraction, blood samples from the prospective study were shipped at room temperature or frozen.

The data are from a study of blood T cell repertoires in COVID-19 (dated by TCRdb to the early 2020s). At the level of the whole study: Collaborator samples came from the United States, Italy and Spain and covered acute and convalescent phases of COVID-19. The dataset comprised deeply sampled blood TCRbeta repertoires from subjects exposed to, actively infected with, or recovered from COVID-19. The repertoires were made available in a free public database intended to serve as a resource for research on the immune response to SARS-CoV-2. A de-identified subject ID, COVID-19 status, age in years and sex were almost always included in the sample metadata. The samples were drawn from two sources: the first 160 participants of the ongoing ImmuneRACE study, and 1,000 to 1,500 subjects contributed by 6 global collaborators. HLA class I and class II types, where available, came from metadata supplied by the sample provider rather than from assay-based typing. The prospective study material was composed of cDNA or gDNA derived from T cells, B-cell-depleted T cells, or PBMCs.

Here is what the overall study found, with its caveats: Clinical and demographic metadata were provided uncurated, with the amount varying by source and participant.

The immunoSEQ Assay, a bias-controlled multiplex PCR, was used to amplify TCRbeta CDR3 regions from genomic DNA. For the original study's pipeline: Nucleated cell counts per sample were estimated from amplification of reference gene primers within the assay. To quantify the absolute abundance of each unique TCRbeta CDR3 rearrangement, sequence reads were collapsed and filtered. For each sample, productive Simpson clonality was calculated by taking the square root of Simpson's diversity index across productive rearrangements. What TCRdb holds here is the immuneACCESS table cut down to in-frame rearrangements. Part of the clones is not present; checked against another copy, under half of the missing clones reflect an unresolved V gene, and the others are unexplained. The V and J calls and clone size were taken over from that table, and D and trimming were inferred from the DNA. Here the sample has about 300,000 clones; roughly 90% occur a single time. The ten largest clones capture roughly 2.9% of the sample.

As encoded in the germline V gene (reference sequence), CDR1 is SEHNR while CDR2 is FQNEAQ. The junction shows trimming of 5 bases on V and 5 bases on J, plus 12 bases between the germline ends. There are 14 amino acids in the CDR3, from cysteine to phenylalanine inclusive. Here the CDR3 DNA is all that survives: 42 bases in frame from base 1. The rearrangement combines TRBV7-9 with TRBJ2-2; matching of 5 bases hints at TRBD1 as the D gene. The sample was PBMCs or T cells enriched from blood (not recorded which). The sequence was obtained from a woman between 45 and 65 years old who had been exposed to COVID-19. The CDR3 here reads CASSLPGWTGELFF. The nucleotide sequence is TGTGCCAGCAGCCTACCAGGGTGGACCGGGGAGCTGTTTTTT.